Listed below are T cell receptor beta chains from one sample, sequenced in a study of CD8+ T cells in alopecia areata. The protocol was immunoSEQ multiplex PCR, while the TCRdb copy is restricted to in-frame clones and leaves out a portion. Among 35,000 to 45,000 clones listed, roughly 92% were seen once. This specimen was CD8+ T cells sorted from blood, taken at week 24, from a patient treated with tofacitinib. Source of these receptors: a human donor with alopecia areata. CDR3s include the opening cysteine and the closing phenylalanine or tryptophan. Each record gives: D gene, J gene, CDR3 length, clone size, V gene, CDR3 DNA, CDR3 protein. D genes are given only for firm matches. For some rows the clone size is stated as once, few or many, or as a class when expanded; others skip it.

>TRBD1|TRBJ2-5|15|.|TRBV28
TGTGCCAGCAGTTCGGGACAGGGGCCGCGAGAGACCCAGTACTTC
CASSSGQGPRETQYF
>TRBD2|TRBJ2-5|15|.|TRBV19
TGTGCCAGTAGTCTTCTAGCGGGGGGGAAAGAGACCCAGTACTTC
CASSLLAGGKETQYF
>TRBD1|TRBJ2-7|14|few|TRBV28
TGTGCCAGCAGCCTAAATACAGGGGAAGACGAGCAGTACTTC
CASSLNTGEDEQYF
>.|TRBJ2-7|17|.|TRBV29-1
TGCAGCGTTGAGGGCGGCATGGGTAGTCGGGAATCGTACGAGCAGTACTTC
CSVEGGMGSRESYEQYF
>.|TRBJ2-3|15|.|TRBV27
TGTGCCAGCAGTCCCTGGGCAGGCCGCACAGATACGCAGTATTTT
CASSPWAGRTDTQYF
>.|TRBJ1-2|14|.|TRBV7-9
TGTGCCAGCGGAACGGGCCTCGTTAACTATGGCTACACCTTC
CASGTGLVNYGYTF
>TRBD2|TRBJ2-7|15|.|TRBV11-2
TGTGCCAGCAGCCCAACTAGCGGGGACGCCTACGAGCAGTACTTC
CASSPTSGDAYEQYF
>.|TRBJ1-4|14|.|TRBV7-8
TGTGCCAGCAGCACAGGCGTAACTAATGAAAAACTGTTTTTT
CASSTGVTNEKLFF
>TRBD2|TRBJ2-5|15|.|TRBV4-1
TGCGCCAGCAGCCAAGGCGGGGGGGCAGGAGAGACCCAGTACTTC
CASSQGGGAGETQYF
>.|TRBJ1-5|14|.|TRBV27
TGTGCCAGCAGTCTTCAGGGATGGGGGCAGCCCCAGCATTTT
CASSLQGWGQPQHF
>TRBD2|TRBJ2-5|15|.|TRBV6-1
TGTGCCAGCAGTGGACTAGCGGGGGGGCCAGAGACCCAGTACTTC
CASSGLAGGPETQYF
>.|TRBJ2-1|16|.|TRBV28
TGTGCCAGCAGTTTATTGTCCAGGGACTCCTACAATGAGCAGTTCTTC
CASSLLSRDSYNEQFF
>TRBD1|TRBJ1-1|14|.|TRBV7-9
TGTGCCAGCAGCCCGCAGGGGGTTATGGCTGAAGCTTTCTTT
CASSPQGVMAEAFF
>.|TRBJ2-2|12|.|TRBV28
TGTGCCAGCAGTTTCCCCAGCGGGGAGCTGTTTTTT
CASSFPSGELFF
>.|TRBJ2-5|12|.|TRBV7-8
TGTGCCAGCAGCGATCTGCCGGGGACCCAGTACTTC
CASSDLPGTQYF
>.|TRBJ2-7|13|once|TRBV25-1
TGTGCCAGCAGCCCGGGGGGCAGCTACGAGCAGTACTTC
CASSPGGSYEQYF
>.|TRBJ2-1|17|.|TRBV4-1
TGCGCCAGCAGCCACCCCGGACAGCGGAGCTCCTACAATGAGCAGTTCTTC
CASSHPGQRSSYNEQFF
>.|TRBJ2-1|14|.|TRBV28
TGTGCCAGCAGTTTTAGGGGGATATACAATGAGCAGTTCTTC
CASSFRGIYNEQFF
>TRBD1|TRBJ2-5|14|.|TRBV13
TGTGCCAGCAGCTTGACAGGGGGGCAAGAGACCCAGTACTTC
CASSLTGGQETQYF
>TRBD2|TRBJ2-3|16|.|TRBV6-4
TGTGCCAGCAGTGCAATGACTAGCGGGGACACAGATACGCAGTATTTT
CASSAMTSGDTDTQYF
>TRBD2|TRBJ2-2|15|.|TRBV6-6
TGTGCCAGCAGTTTAACGGGAGGGACCACCGGGGAGCTGTTTTTT
CASSLTGGTTGELFF
>.|TRBJ2-7|14|.|TRBV27
TGTGCCAGCTCACCGGGATCCTGGGACTACGAGCAGTACTTC
CASSPGSWDYEQYF
>.|TRBJ2-7|12|.|TRBV10-3
TGTGCCATTCAGGGCTTCTCCTACGAGCAGTACTTC
CAIQGFSYEQYF
>.|TRBJ2-2|15|.|TRBV30
TGTGCCTGGAGTGTAGGGACAAGCTACACCGGGGAGCTGTTTTTT
CAWSVGTSYTGELFF
>.|TRBJ2-6|16|.|TRBV29-1
TGCAGCGTTGATCTGGGTGGGGGTCCCGGGGCCAACGTCCTGACTTTC
CSVDLGGGPGANVLTF
>.|TRBJ1-1|15|.|TRBV27
TGTGCCAGCAGTGTTTCCGGGACGGTGAACACTGAAGCTTTCTTT
CASSVSGTVNTEAFF
>.|TRBJ2-2|15|.|TRBV7-4
TGTGCCAGCAGCTCTCAGCGCCCGAACACCGGGGAGCTGTTTTTT
CASSSQRPNTGELFF
>.|TRBJ2-1|13|.|TRBV5-4
TGTGCCAGCAGCTTGGTGGGAGAGGGTGAGCAGTTCTTC
CASSLVGEGEQFF
>.|TRBJ2-7|12|.|TRBV28
TGTGCCAGCAGTTTTGGGACCTTCGAGCAGTACTTC
CASSFGTFEQYF